A single sample gave rise to the 10 T cell receptor beta chains below, sequenced in a study of blood T cell repertoires in COVID-19. Sequencing used immunoSEQ multiplex PCR; TCRdb keeps in-frame clones, though not all of them. The repertoire holds 350,000 to 450,000 clones, with about 85% as singletons. Specimen: peripheral blood. These receptors were collected from a woman between 18 and 30 years old with acute or convalescent COVID-19.

The chain links TRBV6-5 to TRBJ2-7, with 12 nucleotides matching TRBD1. The V and J ends lost 4 bases and 0 bases, in that order; junction bases with no gene match: 4. The CDR3 runs to 16 residues. The germline gives CDR1 MNHEY, CDR2 SVGAGI. CDR3 sequence: CASSSAGQGASYEQYF. The CDR3, as DNA: TGTGCCAGCAGTTCGGCGGGACAGGGGGCCTCCTACGAGCAGTACTTC.

This clone was counted a single time. V gene TRBV19 combines with J gene TRBJ1-2, with 9 bases that match TRBD1. V was clipped by 6 bases and J by 4 bases; unmatched bases: 6. The CDR3 is 14 residues long. Per the germline V gene, CDR1 is LNHDA and CDR2 is SQIVND (reference sequence). The CDR3 here is CASSSTGGVYGYTF. The CDR3 DNA follows: TGTGCCAGTAGCTCGACAGGGGGTGTCTATGGCTACACCTTC.

The J gene is TRBJ1-4, the V gene TRBV3-1 (or the pseudogene TRBV3-2); 7 nucleotides line up with TRBD1. CDR3 length: 15 residues. V was pared by 4 bases and J by 7 bases, with 9 bases of the junction left unmatched. Germline V lookup: CDR1 LGHDT, CDR2 YNNKEL (reference sequence). This CDR3 is CASSPPGGLGEKLFF. CDR3 sequence (DNA): TGTGCCAGCAGCCCCCCAGGGGGGCTTGGTGAAAAACTGTTTTTT.

This sequence joins TRBV19 and TRBJ1-1; D is undetermined. The CDR3 contains 11 residues. Trimming pared 8 bases from V and 5 bases from J, leaving 9 bases between. Germline assignment: CDR1 LNHDA and CDR2 SQIVND (reference sequence). Here the CDR3 DNA reads TGTGCCAGTCGGAGAAAAACTGAAGCTTTCTTT. Translation: CASRRKTEAFF. Together with reference TRBV19 and TRBJ1-1, the CDR3 gives the full variable domain: DGGITQSPKYLFRKEGQNVTLSCEQNLNHDAMYWYRQDPGQGLRLIYYSQIVNDFQKGDIAEGYSVSREKKESFPLTVTSAQKNPTAFYLCASRRKTEAFFGQGTRLTVV.

The chain joins TRBV5-1 to TRBJ2-7; 7 bases agree with TRBD1. Germline V gene data show CDR1 as SGHRS and CDR2 as YFSETQ. This CDR3 is built from 14 residues. V dropped 0 bases and J dropped 5; count of bases not matched to a gene: 5. The CDR3 loop reads CASSLEQGLNEQYF. The CDR3 region has the DNA TGCGCCAGCAGCTTGGAACAGGGGTTAAACGAGCAGTACTTC.

This clone appeared a few times. The CDR3 sequence: CASSQERGRGYEQYF. CDR3 nucleotides: TGTGCCAGCAGCCAAGAGCGAGGCAGGGGATACGAGCAGTACTTC. V and J are TRBV14 and TRBJ2-7; D is possibly TRBD1 (6 bases). Trimming removed 0 bases at V and 4 bases at J, with 13 bases between. This CDR3 region has 15 residues. CDR1 is SGHDN and CDR2 is FVKESK in the germline V gene.

The rearrangement joins TRBV29-1 to TRBJ2-7, with a possible D match to TRBD1 (6 bases). Germline V gene data show CDR1 as SQVTM and CDR2 as ANQGSEA. Trimming pared 6 bases from V and 2 bases from J, leaving 20 bases between. The CDR3 contains 15 residues. The CDR3 region is CSVALARGSPYEQYF. The CDR3 DNA reads as TGCAGCGTGGCCCTAGCCAGGGGATCCCCCTACGAGCAGTACTTC.

This chain links TRBV10-3 with TRBJ2-2; 10 nucleotides agree with TRBD2. This CDR3 contains 17 residues. V shed 6 bases, J shed 3 bases, and the junction held 10 bases outside the gene matches. Germline V gene lookup returns CDR1 ENHRY and CDR2 SYGVKD. The CDR3 sequence: CAIRGGTSGTYTGELFF. Written as DNA, the CDR3 is TGTGCCATCAGGGGAGGAACTAGCGGGACCTACACCGGGGAGCTGTTTTTT.

This chain joins TRBV9 and TRBJ2-1; 14 bases are shared with TRBD2. V trimming: 2 bases; J trimming: 7 bases; junction bases outside the gene matches: 5. Germline assignment: CDR1 SGDLS and CDR2 YYNGEE. This CDR3 is 16 amino acids long. The CDR3 reads CASSVPTSGGANEQFF. In DNA form, the CDR3 reads TGTGCCAGCAGCGTGCCGACTAGCGGGGGGGCTAATGAGCAGTTCTTC.

V is TRBV27 and J is TRBJ1-3; 7 nucleotides match TRBD1. This CDR3 comprises 17 residues. Looked up from germline, CDR1 is MNHEY and CDR2 is SMNVEV (reference sequence). The trim removed 6 bases at V and 2 bases at J, leaving 13 bases unmatched. CDR3 sequence (DNA): TGTGCCAGCAGGGCAACAGGGGTCCCCCTACCTGGAAACACCATATATTTT. This encodes CASRATGVPLPGNTIYF.